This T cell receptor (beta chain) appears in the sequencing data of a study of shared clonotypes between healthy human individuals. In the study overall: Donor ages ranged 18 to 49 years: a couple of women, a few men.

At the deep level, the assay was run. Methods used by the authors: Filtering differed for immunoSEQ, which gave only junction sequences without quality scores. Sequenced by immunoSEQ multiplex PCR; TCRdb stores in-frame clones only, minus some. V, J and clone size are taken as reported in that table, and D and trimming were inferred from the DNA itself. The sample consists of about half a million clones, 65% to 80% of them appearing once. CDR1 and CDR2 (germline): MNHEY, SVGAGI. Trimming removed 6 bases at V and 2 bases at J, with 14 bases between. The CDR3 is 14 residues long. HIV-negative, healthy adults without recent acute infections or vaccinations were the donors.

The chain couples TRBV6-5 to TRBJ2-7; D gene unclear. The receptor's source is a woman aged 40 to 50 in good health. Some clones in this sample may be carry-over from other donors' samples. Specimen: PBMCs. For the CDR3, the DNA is TGTGCCAGCAGGGACGGCGGCAGCGCCTACGAGCAGTACTTC. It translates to CASRDGGSAYEQYF.